This T cell receptor beta chain was retrieved from a study of glioma-infiltrating T cells after dendritic cell vaccination. Overall study: Monocyte-derived dendritic cells, cultured less than 9 days with IL-4 and GM-CSF, were pulsed with autologous tumor lysate. Study-wide results and limits: Only a small number of patients had complete blood and tumor samples.

TCRdb's table, derived via immunoSEQ multiplex PCR, lists solely in-frame clones and lacks some. The sample lists 70,000 to 90,000 clones; roughly four fifths were seen once. Stated time point: after dendritic cell vaccination, including at tumor progression/relapse. As to this clone: Its antigen is unknown.

The CDR3 loop spans 15 amino acids. Deletions cut 2 bases from V and 6 bases from J, with 14 bases between. In germline, CDR1 is SGHTA, CDR2 FQGNSA. Sequenced material: blood, taken after dendritic cell vaccination. The V call is TRBV7-2, the J call TRBJ2-1; D possibly corresponds to TRBD1 (5 bases). The origin of this receptor is a human donor with glioblastoma. The CDR3 sequence is CASSLYRRQTNEQFF. In DNA, the CDR3 is TGTGCCAGCAGCTTATACCGCCGACAGACCAATGAGCAGTTCTTC.